The sample holds one count of the clone carrying this T cell receptor beta chain. V was clipped by 4 bases and J by 8 bases, with 16 bases between them. This CDR3 spans 14 amino acids. The germline gives CDR1 SGHRS, CDR2 YFSETQ. This entry comes from a study of blood T cell repertoires in COVID-19. At the level of the study: The samples span acute and convalescent COVID-19 from the United States, Italy and Spain. Sources were T cells, B-cell-depleted T cells, or PBMCs; the material itself was cDNA or gDNA.

Seattle-derived patients entered the study during active infection and were followed longitudinally. Under the authors' procedure: Amplifying reference gene primers gave estimates of nucleated cell counts. Assay used: immunoSEQ multiplex PCR; TCRdb lists only in-frame clones, some missing. The DNA gave D and trimming, while V, J and clone size come from that table. The profile shows some 360,000 clones, around 87% of them singletons. The sequence was collected from a woman aged 55 to 70 with COVID-19, enrolled during active disease. The rearrangement uses TRBV5-1 and TRBJ2-4; D call uncertain. The material sequenced was peripheral blood. The CDR3 DNA reads as TGCGCCAGCAGCCCGGCCCGGGTTTGGGACATTCAGTACTTC. It specifies CASSPARVWDIQYF.